This record concerns one T cell receptor (beta chain) sequence. Its target is unknown. Generated by immunoSEQ multiplex PCR, the TCRdb table keeps only in-frame clones and is missing some. The sample yields some 46,000 clones, roughly 80% seen once. The entry originates in a study of CD4 T cells in relation to SARS-CoV-2 and coronaviruses. Study as a whole: Shared crossreactive spike epitopes were mapped to their HLA restriction. Overall study results and limits: The cross-reactivity analysis covered only spike protein, not other viral proteins.

Naive or memory CD4+ cells were cultured 1:1 with T cell-depleted PBMCs plus CEF. The sequence was obtained from an adult with COVID-19. What was sequenced was naive CD4+ T cells from PBMCs, cultured in vitro. Subset indicated: naive CD4+ T cells isolated by negative enrichment.

The CDR3 region is CSASRQNEQFF. In nucleotides, the CDR3 is TGCAGTGCTAGTCGACAGAATGAGCAGTTCTTC. The chain links TRBV20-1 to TRBJ2-1; D may be TRBD1 (5 bases). Germline V CDR1 and CDR2: DFQATT, SNEGSKA (reference sequence). The CDR3 contains 11 residues. Trimming left V 3 bases short and J 7 bases short, with 7 bases between.